These T cell receptor beta chains were read from a single sample in a study of blood T cells in healthy people across ages. TCRdb independently ran MiXCR on the 5' RACE reads; one entry per CDR3 protein. The data hold roughly 570,000 distinct CDR3 sequences, with 27% observed a single time. The sequenced sample consisted of blood. The receptors were gathered from a woman between 65 and 79 years old in good health. The CDR3 runs from the conserved cysteine through the conserved F or W. The D gene is left open where the match is weak. Clone size is not always given. Where it is, it says once, few, many or a class for expanded clones.

>many|TRBV2|TRBJ2-5|NA
CASSRGTDQETQYF
TGTGCCAGCAGCCGCGGGACGGATCAAGAGACCCAGTACTTC
>NA|TRBV20-1|TRBJ2-7|NA
CSADPGSYEQYF
TGCAGTGCTGACCCAGGGTCCTACGAGCAGTACTTC
>NA|TRBV7-2|TRBJ1-2|NA
CASSLLLGGREGYTF
TGTGCCAGCAGCTTACTTCTCGGCGGGAGAGAGGGCTACACCTTC
>NA|TRBV9|TRBJ2-5|NA
CASSLQGTLEETQYF
TGTGCCAGCAGCCTCCAGGGCACCCTAGAAGAGACCCAGTACTTC
>once|TRBV7-2|TRBJ2-3|NA
CASSPQGWGGAQYF
TGTGCCAGCAGCCCGCAGGGATGGGGCGGTGCGCAGTATTTT
>few|TRBV12-3/TRBV12-4|TRBJ2-7|TRBD1
CASSPDRGPYEQYF
TGTGCCAGCAGTCCAGACAGGGGTCCCTACGAGCAGTACTTC
>NA|TRBV6-5|TRBJ2-2|NA
CAGSYDSYTGELFF
TGTGCCGGCAGTTACGACAGCTACACCGGGGAGCTGTTTTTT
>NA|TRBV20-1|TRBJ1-3|NA
CSASTGSTGNTIYF
TGCAGTGCGAGCACAGGGTCAACTGGAAACACCATATATTTT
>NA|TRBV18|TRBJ2-5|NA
CASSPFTGRQETQYF
TGTGCCAGCTCACCCTTTACAGGGAGGCAAGAGACCCAGTACTTC
>NA|TRBV29-1|TRBJ2-5|TRBD1
CSVEDRGLETQYF
TGCAGCGTTGAAGACAGGGGGCTAGAGACCCAGTACTTC
>NA|TRBV7-9|TRBJ1-2|TRBD1
CASSLAGTGSNGYTF
TGTGCCAGCAGCTTAGCGGGGACAGGGAGTAATGGCTACACCTTC
>NA|TRBV7-3|TRBJ2-5|TRBD2
CASSLTISSGGSQETQYF
TGTGCCAGCAGCTTAACAATTTCTAGCGGGGGGTCACAAGAGACCCAGTACTTC
>NA|TRBV25-1|TRBJ2-7|TRBD2
CASSEFSGGPSSYEQYF
TGTGCCAGCAGTGAATTTAGCGGGGGGCCGAGCTCCTACGAGCAGTACTTC
>NA|TRBV5-1|TRBJ2-1|NA
CASSPGSISYNEQFF
TGCGCCAGCAGTCCCGGGTCGATCTCCTACAATGAGCAGTTCTTC
>NA|TRBV6-1|TRBJ2-4|NA
CASSRRGSVIAKNIQYF
TGTGCCAGCAGCCGCCGGGGCAGTGTTATAGCCAAAAACATTCAGTACTTC
>NA|TRBV7-2|TRBJ2-2|NA
CASSLTVRAGGELFF
TGTGCCAGCAGCTTAACCGTCAGGGCGGGCGGGGAGCTGTTTTTT
>NA|TRBV12-3/TRBV12-4|TRBJ2-3|NA
CASSYDTTDTQYF
TGTGCCAGCAGTTACGACACCACAGATACGCAGTATTTT
>NA|TRBV7-9|TRBJ1-4|NA
CASRLEARTNEKLFF
TGTGCCAGCAGATTAGAGGCGAGAACTAATGAAAAACTGTTTTTT
>NA|TRBV7-9|TRBJ1-1|NA
CASSLDGSMNTEAFF
TGTGCCAGCAGCTTAGACGGCTCCATGAACACTGAAGCTTTCTTT
>NA|TRBV7-2|TRBJ1-2|NA
CASSQRTGNYGYTF
TGTGCCAGCAGCCAGAGGACGGGCAACTATGGCTACACCTTC
>few|TRBV12-3/TRBV12-4|TRBJ2-7|TRBD1
CASNSGQGNSYEQYF
TGTGCCAGCAATTCGGGACAGGGAAACTCCTACGAGCAGTACTTC
>NA|TRBV7-2|TRBJ2-1|TRBD2
CASSQTSGGVYEQFF
TGTGCCAGCAGCCAAACTAGCGGGGGGGTGTATGAGCAGTTCTTC
>NA|TRBV2|TRBJ2-1|NA
CASSSLGQGGNEQFF
TGTGCCAGCAGTTCATTAGGGCAGGGAGGCAATGAGCAGTTCTTC
>few|TRBV10-3|TRBJ2-1|NA
CAISELVDNEQFF
TGTGCCATCAGTGAGTTGGTTGACAATGAGCAGTTCTTC
>many|TRBV3-1|TRBJ2-7|TRBD1
CASSQDSRTGSNEQYF
TGTGCCAGCAGCCAAGATAGCAGGACAGGGAGCAACGAGCAGTACTTC
>NA|TRBV9|TRBJ2-2|TRBD2
CASDNSGGATGELFF
TGTGCCAGCGATAATAGCGGGGGGGCCACCGGGGAGCTGTTTTTT
>once|TRBV4-2|TRBJ1-1|NA
CASSQAIGNTEAFF
TGTGCCAGCAGCCAAGCTATCGGCAACACTGAAGCTTTCTTT
>NA|TRBV20-1|TRBJ2-1|NA
CSARLPKGTVYNEQFF
TGCAGTGCTAGACTTCCTAAAGGGACGGTATACAATGAGCAGTTCTTC
>NA|TRBV3-1|TRBJ2-7|TRBD2
CASSFSGGPGHEQYF
TGTGCCAGCAGCTTTAGCGGGGGGCCGGGGCACGAGCAGTACTTC
>NA|TRBV3-1|TRBJ2-6|NA
CASSQRRDSGANVLTF
TGTGCCAGCAGCCAACGAAGGGACTCTGGGGCCAACGTCCTGACTTTC
>few|TRBV6-2/TRBV6-3|TRBJ1-1|TRBD1
CASSGLPGGETEAFF
TGTGCCAGCTCGGGCCTGCCAGGGGGAGAAACTGAAGCTTTCTTT
>NA|TRBV6-5|TRBJ1-1|NA
CASSYSGVNTEAFF
TGTGCCAGCAGTTACTCGGGAGTGAACACTGAAGCTTTCTTT
>NA|TRBV20-1|TRBJ2-3|TRBD2
CSARDALAKDTQYF
TGCAGTGCTAGAGATGCACTAGCGAAAGATACGCAGTATTTT
>NA|TRBV7-9|TRBJ1-1|TRBD1
CASSLGGGGGEAFF
TGTGCCAGCAGCTTAGGGGGAGGGGGCGGTGAAGCTTTCTTT
>few|TRBV6-2/TRBV6-3|TRBJ2-2|NA
CASSYSETSTGELFF
TGTGCCAGCAGTTACTCGGAAACCTCCACCGGGGAGCTGTTTTTT
>once|TRBV7-8|TRBJ1-1|NA
CASLGQNTEAFF
TGTGCCAGCCTAGGACAGAACACTGAAGCTTTCTTT
>NA|TRBV18|TRBJ1-2|TRBD1
CASSTGQDYGYTF
TGTGCCAGCTCAACGGGACAGGATTATGGCTACACCTTC
>few|TRBV24-1|TRBJ2-7|TRBD1
CATSDINSGTGTYEQYF
TGTGCCACCAGTGATATCAACTCCGGGACAGGGACCTACGAGCAGTACTTC
>NA|TRBV13|TRBJ1-2|NA
CATIRGEQGSGHTF
TGTGCCACAATTCGCGGGGAGCAGGGAAGTGGCCACACCTTC
>NA|TRBV4-3|TRBJ2-7|TRBD1
CASSQGWQGVYEQYF
TGCGCCAGCAGCCAGGGTTGGCAGGGGGTGTACGAGCAGTACTTC